This is a list of T cell receptor beta chains from one sample in a study of blood T cell repertoires in COVID-19. Clones were sequenced by immunoSEQ multiplex PCR, and TCRdb holds only the in-frame ones, with some missing. Among 200,000 to 250,000 clones listed, 65% to 90% were seen once. The specimen was peripheral blood. Receptors were obtained from a man aged 45 to 65 with active or convalescent COVID-19. CDR3s include the opening cysteine and the closing phenylalanine or tryptophan. A D gene is named only where the DNA matches it firmly. The listing skips clone size in some rows; elsewhere it reads once, few, many or a size class.

d_call,clone_size,j_call,v_call,cdr3_length,cdr3_nt,cdr3_aa
TRBD2,-,TRBJ2-2,TRBV2,15,TGTGCCAGCAGTGCCCTAGCGGTGAGAACCGGGGAGCTGTTTTTT,CASSALAVRTGELFF
TRBD1,-,TRBJ1-1,TRBV19,14,TGTGCCAGTAGTCCCGTGCCAGGGGGGACTGAAGCTTTCTTT,CASSPVPGGTEAFF
-,-,TRBJ1-1,TRBV20-1,11,TGCAGTGGGAGAGGCGACACTGAAGCTTTCTTT,CSGRGDTEAFF
TRBD2,-,TRBJ2-5,TRBV5-1,16,TGCGCCAGCAGCCCGGGACTAGCGGGAGGGGTAGAGACCCAGTACTTC,CASSPGLAGGVETQYF
-,-,TRBJ1-1,TRBV13,14,TGTGCCAGCAGATTCATGGGGCGCGGCACTGAAGCTTTCTTT,CASRFMGRGTEAFF
-,-,TRBJ2-1,TRBV7-2,16,TGTGCCAGCAGCCTCATCGGGTACGGCTCCTACAATGAGCAGTTCTTC,CASSLIGYGSYNEQFF
TRBD1,-,TRBJ2-2,TRBV4-3,15,TGCGCCAGCAGCCCCCGGACAGGGTCCACCGGGGAGCTGTTTTTT,CASSPRTGSTGELFF
-,few,TRBJ2-7,TRBV7-8,14,TGTGCCAGCAGCTTTCGTGGTTCGGGTCTCGAGCAGTACTTC,CASSFRGSGLEQYF
TRBD2,-,TRBJ2-1,TRBV9,16,TGTGCCAGCAGCGTATTCGGCGGGAGGGCCGTCGATGAGCAGTTCTTC,CASSVFGGRAVDEQFF
TRBD2,-,TRBJ2-3,TRBV29-1,13,TGCAGCGTAACTAGCGGGGGCACAGATACGCAGTATTTT,CSVTSGGTDTQYF
-,-,TRBJ1-2,TRBV7-2,17,TGTGCCAGCAGCTCCCTTGCGGGCAGGATCCTTAACTATGGCTACACCTTC,CASSSLAGRILNYGYTF